The 32 T cell receptor beta chains presented below share a single source sample, sequenced in a study of blood T cell repertoires in COVID-19 (TCRdb year 2020). The library relied on the immunoSEQ multiplex PCR assay. This is the immuneACCESS table as TCRdb keeps it, with only in-frame sequences that have V and J called. A part of the clones is gone; compared with another copy, unresolved V genes explain less than half, and the rest is unexplained. Within this sample are 140,000 or so clones, with roughly 80% of them counted one time only. About 8.7% of the sample is held by the ten biggest clonotypes. What was sequenced was peripheral blood. The receptors were sampled from a man aged 50-59 years with active or convalescent COVID-19.

This rearrangement joins TRBV15 to TRBJ2-7, with 7 bases aligning to TRBD2. V lost 5 bases, J lost 6 bases, and 10 bases stayed unmatched. This CDR3 region has 14 residues. CDR1 is LNHNV and CDR2 is YYDKDF in the germline V gene (reference sequence). CDR3 DNA sequence: TGTGCCACCAGCCCCCGCATCGGACTAGTCGAGCAGTACTTC. Translating gives CATSPRIGLVEQYF.

As DNA, the CDR3 is TGTGCCACCAGCAGCAGCCGGACAGGGGAAACTGAAGCTTTCTTT. This sequence encodes CATSSSRTGETEAFF. The V and J genes are TRBV15 and TRBJ1-1, with 9 bases identical to TRBD1. V lost 3 bases to trimming and J lost 5 bases; unmatched junction nucleotides: 7. Germline lookup yields CDR1 LNHNV and CDR2 YYDKDF (reference sequence). CDR3 length equals 15 residues.

The chain links TRBV28 to TRBJ2-2, with 15 bases fitting TRBD2. This CDR3 is 15 amino acids long. The ends lost 7 bases at V and 7 bases at J; junction bases unmatched: 4. CDR1 and CDR2 from the germline V gene are MDHEN and SYDVKM. The DNA of the CDR3 is TGTGCCAGCACCAGGACTAGCGGGAGGGTCGGGGAGCTGTTTTTT. This sequence encodes CASTRTSGRVGELFF.

This clone was detected once. The chain employs TRBV4-1 and TRBJ2-5, with D maybe TRBD1 (6 bases). This CDR3 comprises 16 residues. V lost 1 base to trimming and J lost 0 bases, with 12 bases between them. CDR1 is MGHRA, CDR2 YSYEKL, per germline. The CDR3 spells CASSQGTGTNQETQYF. Written as DNA, the CDR3 is TGCGCCAGCAGCCAAGGAACCGGGACAAACCAAGAGACCCAGTACTTC.

This chain joins TRBV24-1 and TRBJ1-2; the D is unclear. V lost 4 bases and J lost 8, with 16 bases in between. The CDR3 runs 14 residues. Germline lookup yields CDR1 KGHDR and CDR2 SFDVKD. The CDR3, as DNA: TGTGCCACCAGTGACCTGGACGGCGGGGAAGGCTACACCTTC. It codes for CATSDLDGGEGYTF.

This chain joins TRBV18 and TRBJ1-2; D possibly corresponds to TRBD1 (5 bases). There are 15 residues in the CDR3. V was cut by 6 bases and J by 3 bases, with 17 bases left in between. The germline CDR1 and CDR2 sequences are KGHSH and LQKENI. Here the CDR3 reads CASSASVEGYYGYTF. The CDR3 DNA reads as TGTGCCAGCTCCGCGAGCGTGGAGGGGTACTATGGCTACACCTTC.

The V call is TRBV7-9, the J call TRBJ2-3; possible D gene TRBD2, 5 bases. Germline V gives CDR1 SEHNR, CDR2 FQNEAQ (reference sequence). The ends were cut back, 5 bases at V and 2 bases at J, with 14 bases in the middle. This CDR3 region has 15 residues. CDR3 sequence reads: CASSPRVPPTDTQYF. DNA of the CDR3: TGTGCCAGCAGCCCGCGGGTTCCCCCCACAGATACGCAGTATTTT.

The chain is built from TRBV7-2 and TRBJ1-3; tentative D call: TRBD1 (6 bases). This CDR3 has 14 amino acids. Germline lookup yields CDR1 SGHTA and CDR2 FQGNSA. The V end lost 7 bases, the J end lost 0 bases, and 10 bases lay between the germline ends. CDR3 in amino acids: CASTPDSSGNTIYF. DNA for the CDR3: TGTGCCAGCACCCCGGACAGCTCTGGAAACACCATATATTTT.

The chain employs TRBV29-1 and TRBJ2-5, with 9 bases matching TRBD2. The V and J ends lost 8 bases and 4 bases, in that order; junction bases with no gene match: 11. Germline lookup yields CDR1 SQVTM and CDR2 ANQGSEA. The CDR3 contains 14 residues. CDR3 sequence: CSPIGTSPGETQYF. CDR3 nucleotides: TGCAGCCCAATCGGGACTAGCCCCGGAGAGACCCAGTACTTC.

The J gene is TRBJ1-5, the V gene TRBV3-1 (or the pseudogene TRBV3-2), with 7 bases lining up with TRBD1. Trimming took 1 base from V and 5 from J; bases not matched to a gene: 5. Germline V CDR1 and CDR2: LGHDT, YNNKEL (reference sequence). The CDR3 runs 15 residues. This CDR3 reads CASSQGTGKHQPQHF. The CDR3 DNA sequence: TGTGCCAGCAGCCAAGGGACAGGAAAGCATCAGCCCCAGCATTTT.

This clone was seen more than once but under ten times. This rearrangement joins TRBV7-3 to TRBJ2-3; 7 bases align to TRBD2. V shed 5 bases and J 6 bases; nucleotides not matched to a gene: 14. Germline V gene data show CDR1 as SGHTA and CDR2 as FQGTGA. This CDR3 has 16 amino acids. CDR3 amino acids: CASSPKLDAGVDTQYF. Here the CDR3 DNA reads TGTGCCAGCAGCCCCAAGCTAGACGCGGGGGTGGATACGCAGTATTTT.

J is TRBJ2-5 and V is TRBV6-5; 7 bases align to TRBD1. The ends lost 3 bases at V and 2 bases at J; junction bases unmatched: 6. From germline, CDR1 is MNHEY and CDR2 SVGAGI. The CDR3 is made up of 15 amino acids. For the CDR3, the DNA is TGTGCCAGCAGTTATACGCCGGGACAGCAAGAGACCCAGTACTTC. It yields the protein CASSYTPGQQETQYF.

The chain carries TRBV5-8 and TRBJ1-4; a possible D gene is TRBD1 (6 bases). The CDR3 loop spans 14 amino acids. V lost 2 bases to trimming and J lost 8 bases, with 13 bases between them. The germline V gene has CDR1 SGHTS and CDR2 YDEGEE. Here the CDR3 DNA reads TGTGCCAGCAGCTTCCGACAGGCGCGAGAAAAACTGTTTTTT. Translating gives CASSFRQAREKLFF.

The chain carries TRBV4-1 and TRBJ2-2, with no clear D. Germline V gene sequence: CDR1 MGHRA, CDR2 YSYEKL. This CDR3 is built from 15 residues. Trimming took off 2 bases at V and 7 bases at J, with 14 bases between the two ends. In nucleotides, the CDR3 is TGCGCCAGCAGCCAACACATCCGATCTCACGGGGAGCTGTTTTTT. It translates to CASSQHIRSHGELFF.

This chain links TRBV28 with TRBJ1-1; a weak D match, TRBD1 (6 bases). CDR1 MDHEN and CDR2 SYDVKM come from the germline V gene. The V and J ends lost 3 bases and 6 bases respectively, with 20 bases between them. CDR3 length equals 16 residues. CDR3 sequence reads: CASSFESTGPRAEAFF. DNA of the CDR3: TGTGCCAGCAGTTTTGAGTCCACAGGGCCCAGGGCTGAAGCTTTCTTT. Full variable domain (outside the CDR3, taken from reference TRBV28 and TRBJ1-1): DVKVTQSSRYLVKRTGEKVFLECVQDMDHENMFWYRQDPGLGLRLIYFSYDVKMKEKGDIPEGYSVSREKKERFSLILESASTNQTSMYLCASSFESTGPRAEAFFGQGTRLTVV.

This clone was detected ten times or more. CDR3 in amino acids: CASSLTLAGGANYEQYF. The CDR3 DNA reads TGTGCCAGCAGTTTGACACTAGCGGGAGGTGCCAACTACGAGCAGTACTTC. The chain couples TRBV28 to TRBJ2-7; 12 bases align to TRBD2. The CDR3 loop spans 17 amino acids. Trimming cost V 3 bases and J 3 bases; bases outside gene matches: 9. Germline loops: CDR1 MDHEN, CDR2 SYDVKM. The variable domain in full, completed from reference TRBV28 and TRBJ2-7, reads DVKVTQSSRYLVKRTGEKVFLECVQDMDHENMFWYRQDPGLGLRLIYFSYDVKMKEKGDIPEGYSVSREKKERFSLILESASTNQTSMYLCASSLTLAGGANYEQYFGPGTRLTVT.

This clone appeared once. The chain combines TRBV10-3 with TRBJ1-1, with 9 bases that match TRBD1. The CDR3 is made up of 13 amino acids. Germline lookup yields CDR1 ENHRY and CDR2 SYGVKD. V gave up 6 bases and J gave up 4 bases; unmatched junction bases: 3. The DNA of the CDR3 is TGTGCCATCAGACAGGGGGCCGGCACTGAAGCTTTCTTT. Translated, it gives CAIRQGAGTEAFF.

DNA of the CDR3: TGCGCCAGCAGGAATCCGGGACAGCTCCTCTCTGGGGCCAACGTCCTGACTTTC. Its translation: CASRNPGQLLSGANVLTF. The rearrangement joins TRBV23-1 to TRBJ2-6; the match to TRBD1 covers 7 bases. TRBV23-1 is an ORF, and what it does is uncertain. V trimming: 6 bases; J trimming: 0 bases; junction bases outside the gene matches: 11. This CDR3 has 18 residues.

V gene TRBV19 combines with J gene TRBJ1-5; 7 nucleotides align to TRBD1. This CDR3 has 14 amino acids. With V trimmed by 5 bases and J by 2 bases, 3 bases remained unmatched. Per germline, CDR1 LNHDA and CDR2 SQIVND (reference sequence). The CDR3 loop reads CASSAGTGNQPQHF. CDR3 bases: TGTGCCAGTAGTGCCGGGACAGGCAATCAGCCCCAGCATTTT.

The chain carries TRBV29-1 and TRBJ1-2; TRBD1 matches 7 bases. Germline V gives CDR1 SQVTM, CDR2 ANQGSEA. This CDR3 spans 12 amino acids. Trimming took 7 bases from V and 8 from J; bases not matched to a gene: 10. CDR3 loop: CSGKQGRSGYTF. The DNA of the CDR3 is TGCAGCGGGAAACAGGGGAGAAGCGGCTACACCTTC.

V and J are TRBV5-4 and TRBJ2-7, with TRBD1 as a possible D gene (6 bases). V lost 1 base and J 4 bases, leaving 15 bases between the germline ends. The CDR3 contains 15 residues. Germline assignment: CDR1 SGHNT and CDR2 YYREEE (reference sequence). CDR3 sequence: CASSLWGQYSYEQYF. The CDR3 DNA reads as TGTGCCAGCAGCTTGTGGGGGCAATATTCTTACGAGCAGTACTTC.

The chain carries TRBV6-2 or TRBV6-3 and TRBJ2-4, with 9 positions matching TRBD1. The CDR3 spans 19 residues. Germline V gives CDR1 MNHEY, CDR2 SVGEGT. The junction had 12 bases not matched to a gene; V was cut back by 2 bases and J by 1 base. CDR3 nucleotides: TGTGCCAGCAGTTACCCCGCCCAACAGGGGGCAAGGGCCAAAAACATTCAGTACTTC. Amino acid sequence: CASSYPAQQGARAKNIQYF.

The chain employs TRBV3-1 (or the pseudogene TRBV3-2) and TRBJ2-7, with D tentatively TRBD2 (5 bases). Trimming removed 4 bases from V and 0 bases from J, with 13 bases in between. The CDR3 loop spans 15 amino acids. The germline CDR1 and CDR2 sequences are LGHDT and YNNKEL (reference sequence). This CDR3 is CASSPRTAVSYEQYF. For the CDR3, the DNA is TGTGCCAGCAGCCCTCGGACTGCCGTCTCCTACGAGCAGTACTTC.

The J gene is TRBJ1-3, the V gene TRBV9, with a tentative D call TRBD1 (5 bases). The CDR3 sequence is 17 residues long. Trimming removed 0 bases from V and 0 bases from J, with 13 bases in between. CDR1 is SGDLS and CDR2 is YYNGEE in the germline V gene. The CDR3 nucleotides read TGTGCCAGCAGCGTAGAGCTAGGGGTGCGCTCTGGAAACACCATATATTTT. Translating gives CASSVELGVRSGNTIYF.

The chain combines TRBV7-3 with TRBJ2-7; 10 nucleotides line up with TRBD2. The CDR3 loop spans 14 amino acids. With V trimmed by 5 bases and J by 6 bases, 7 bases remained unmatched. Germline loops: CDR1 SGHTA, CDR2 FQGTGA. DNA for the CDR3: TGTGCCAGCAGCCCGATAATAGCGGGAGGCGAGCAGTACTTC. Its translation: CASSPIIAGGEQYF. Complete variable domain (other parts from reference TRBV7-3 and TRBJ2-7): GAGVSQTPSNKVTEKGKYVELRCDPISGHTALYWYRQSLGQGPEFLIYFQGTGAADDSGLPNDRFFAVRPEGSVSTLKIQRTERGDSAVYLCASSPIIAGGEQYFGPGTRLTVT.

The chain links TRBV5-1 to TRBJ2-5; 10 positions agree with TRBD2. The germline CDR1 and CDR2 sequences are SGHRS and YFSETQ. The CDR3 extends over 16 amino acids. Trimming at V came to 3 bases and at J to 4 bases, leaving 9 bases not matched to a gene. The CDR3 nucleotides read TGCGCCAGCAGCTCCTCCTCTAGCGGGAGTGGAGAGACCCAGTACTTC. This gives the protein CASSSSSSGSGETQYF. Looking up the rest from reference TRBV5-1 and TRBJ2-5 gives the full variable domain: KAGVTQTPRYLIKTRGQQVTLSCSPISGHRSVSWYQQTPGQGLQFLFEYFSETQRNKGNFPGRFSGRQFSNSRSEMNVSTLELGDSALYLCASSSSSSGSGETQYFGPGTRLLVL.

V gene TRBV18 combines with J gene TRBJ2-1; perhaps TRBD2 as D (5 bases). Germline V gene data show CDR1 as KGHSH and CDR2 as LQKENI. The V end lost 1 base, the J end lost 8 bases, and 12 bases lay between the germline ends. The CDR3 contains 14 residues. The CDR3 is CASSPLNSVDEQFF. CDR3 in DNA: TGTGCCAGCTCACCACTGAATAGCGTGGATGAGCAGTTCTTC.

This chain links TRBV30 with TRBJ1-3; D call uncertain. The CDR3 runs to 12 residues. With 5 bases removed from V and 4 bases from J, the gap between germline ends came to 9 bases. Germline lookup yields CDR1 GTSNPN and CDR2 SVGIG (reference sequence). The CDR3 DNA sequence: TGTGCCTGGGGGTATCTCGGAAACACCATATATTTT. This translates into CAWGYLGNTIYF.

This chain connects TRBV9 to TRBJ1-6; D ambiguous. V dropped 3 bases and J dropped 15 bases, with 7 bases sitting between them. CDR3 length equals 10 residues. CDR1 is SGDLS and CDR2 is YYNGEE in the germline V gene. The CDR3 region has the DNA TGTGCCAGCAGCGGGTCTATCCTCCACTTT. It codes for CASSGSILHF.

The chain carries TRBV3-1 (or the pseudogene TRBV3-2) and TRBJ2-7; TRBD1 might be the D (6 bases). Germline lookup yields CDR1 LGHDT and CDR2 YNNKEL (reference sequence). V was pared by 8 bases and J by 3 bases, with 17 bases between. This CDR3 region has 14 residues. CDR3 DNA: TGTGCCAGCGGACGAGGGCCAGGGGTCTACGAGCAGTACTTC. This translates into CASGRGPGVYEQYF.

This clone has just one count. The rearrangement joins TRBV14 to TRBJ2-1; possible D gene TRBD2, 6 bases. V was trimmed by 0 bases and J by 1 base, leaving 13 bases between them. The CDR3 has 17 residues. Germline V gives CDR1 SGHDN, CDR2 FVKESK. The CDR3, as DNA: TGTGCCAGCAGCCAAGATTTTGGGGGGATGTCCTACAATGAGCAGTTCTTC. It translates to CASSQDFGGMSYNEQFF.

The rearrangement joins TRBV7-9 to TRBJ2-5; 10 bases match TRBD1. The length of the CDR3 is 14 residues. CDR1 and CDR2 from the germline V gene are SEHNR and FQNEAQ (reference sequence). Trimming at V came to 4 bases and at J to 4 bases, leaving 3 bases not matched to a gene. The CDR3 protein is CASSSGQGGETQYF. Here the CDR3 DNA reads TGTGCCAGCAGCTCCGGACAGGGGGGAGAGACCCAGTACTTC.